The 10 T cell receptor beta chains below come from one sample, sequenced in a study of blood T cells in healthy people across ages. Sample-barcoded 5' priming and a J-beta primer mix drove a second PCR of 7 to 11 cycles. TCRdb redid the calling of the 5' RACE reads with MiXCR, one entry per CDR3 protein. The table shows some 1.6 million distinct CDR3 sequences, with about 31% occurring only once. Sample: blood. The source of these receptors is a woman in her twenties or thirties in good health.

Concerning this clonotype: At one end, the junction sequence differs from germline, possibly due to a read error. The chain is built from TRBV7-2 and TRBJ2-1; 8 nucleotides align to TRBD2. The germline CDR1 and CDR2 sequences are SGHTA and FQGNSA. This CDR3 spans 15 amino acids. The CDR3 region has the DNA TGTGCCGGCAGCCCCACTAGCGGCATCTACAATGAGCAGTTCTTC. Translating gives CAGSPTSGIYNEQFF.

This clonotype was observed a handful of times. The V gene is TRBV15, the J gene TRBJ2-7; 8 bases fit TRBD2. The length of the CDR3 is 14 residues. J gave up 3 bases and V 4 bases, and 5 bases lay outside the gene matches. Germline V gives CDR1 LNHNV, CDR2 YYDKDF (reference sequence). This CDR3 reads CATSTERGNYEQYF. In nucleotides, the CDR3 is TGTGCCACCAGCACGGAGCGGGGGAACTACGAGCAGTACTTC.

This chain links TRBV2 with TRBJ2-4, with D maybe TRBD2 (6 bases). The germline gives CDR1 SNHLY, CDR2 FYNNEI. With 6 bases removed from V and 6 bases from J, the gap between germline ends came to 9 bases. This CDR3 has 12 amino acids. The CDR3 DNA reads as TGTGCCAGCAGGGACGGGGGAAACATTCAGTACTTC. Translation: CASRDGGNIQYF.

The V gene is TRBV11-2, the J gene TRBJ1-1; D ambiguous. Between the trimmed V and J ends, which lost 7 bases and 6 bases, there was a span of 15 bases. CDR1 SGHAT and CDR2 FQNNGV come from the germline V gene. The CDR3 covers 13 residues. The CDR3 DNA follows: TGTGCCAGCACCCCCTTGGGTTTAGCTGAAGCTTTCTTT. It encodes CASTPLGLAEAFF.

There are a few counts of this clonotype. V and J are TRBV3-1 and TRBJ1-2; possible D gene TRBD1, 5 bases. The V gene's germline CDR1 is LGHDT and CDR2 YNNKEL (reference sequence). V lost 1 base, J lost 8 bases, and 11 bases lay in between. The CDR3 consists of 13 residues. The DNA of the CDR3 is TGTGCCAGCAGCCAAGGCAGGGCACGGGGCTACACCTTC. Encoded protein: CASSQGRARGYTF.

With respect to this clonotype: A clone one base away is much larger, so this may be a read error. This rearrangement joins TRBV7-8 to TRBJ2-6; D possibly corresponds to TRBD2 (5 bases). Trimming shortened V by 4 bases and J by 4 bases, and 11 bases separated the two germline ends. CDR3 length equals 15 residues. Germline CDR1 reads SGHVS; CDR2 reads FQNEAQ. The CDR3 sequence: CASSSASIGANVLTF. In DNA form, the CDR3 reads TGTGCCAGCAGCTCCGCTAGCATAGGGGCCAACGTCCTGACTTTC.

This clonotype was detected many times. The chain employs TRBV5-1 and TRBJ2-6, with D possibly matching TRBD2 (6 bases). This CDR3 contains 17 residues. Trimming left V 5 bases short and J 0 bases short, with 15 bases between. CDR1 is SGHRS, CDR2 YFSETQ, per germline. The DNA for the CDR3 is TGCGCCAGCAGAGGGGCGGGATTGAGCTCTGGGGCCAACGTCCTGACTTTC. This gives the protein CASRGAGLSSGANVLTF.

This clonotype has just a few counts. CDR3 protein: CASSESGGPNTQYF. The CDR3 bases are TGCGCCAGCAGTGAATCGGGGGGCCCAAATACGCAGTATTTT. V and J are TRBV10-2 and TRBJ2-3, with D possibly TRBD2 on 7 matching bases. CDR1 is WSHSY, CDR2 SAAADI, per germline. This CDR3 is 14 amino acids long. V was pared by 3 bases and J by 7 bases, with 14 bases between.

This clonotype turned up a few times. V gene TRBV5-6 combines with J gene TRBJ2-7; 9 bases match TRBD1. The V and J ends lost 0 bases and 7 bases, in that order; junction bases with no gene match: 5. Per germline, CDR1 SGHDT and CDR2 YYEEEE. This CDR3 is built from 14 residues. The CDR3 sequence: CASSLGQGEQEQYF. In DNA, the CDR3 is TGTGCCAGCAGCTTGGGACAGGGGGAGCAGGAGCAGTACTTC.

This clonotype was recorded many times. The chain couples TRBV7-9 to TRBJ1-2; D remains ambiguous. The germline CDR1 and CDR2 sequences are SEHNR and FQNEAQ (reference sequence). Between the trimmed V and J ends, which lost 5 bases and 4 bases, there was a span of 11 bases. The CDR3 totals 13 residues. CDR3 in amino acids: CASSPILIYGYTF. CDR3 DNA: TGTGCCAGCAGCCCTATCCTCATCTATGGCTACACCTTC.